This T cell receptor (beta chain) was captured in a study of T-cell memory formation after mild COVID-19. The wider study: TCR clustering was largely donor specific. Overall study results and limits: Among clones contracting day 15 to 85, CD4/CD8 was balanced, whereas later expanders leaned CD4+.

On this clonotype: Its matching antigen is unknown.

Germline CDR1 KGHSH, CDR2 LQKENI. V gave up 3 bases and J gave up 1 base, with 12 bases separating them. There are 15 residues in the CDR3. Constant-segment primers were used for 5'RACE, and the resulting TCR alpha and TCR beta cDNA libraries carried sample barcodes and UMIs. TCRdb processed the 5' RACE reads anew with MiXCR; each CDR3 protein has one entry. The table shows roughly 400,000 distinct CDR3 sequences, with about a sixth occurring only once. Sample: PBMCs or a T cell subset sorted from them (not recorded which). This chain uses TRBV18 with TRBJ1-2; tentatively, D is TRBD1 (6 bases). This clonotype was sampled from a man in his late teens or twenties who had mild COVID-19 (a few samples of this study predate the infection). Cell type and time point are not known. The CDR3 reads CASSPRDKINYGYTF. The DNA for the CDR3 is TGTGCCAGCTCACCCCGGGACAAGATTAACTATGGCTACACCTTC.